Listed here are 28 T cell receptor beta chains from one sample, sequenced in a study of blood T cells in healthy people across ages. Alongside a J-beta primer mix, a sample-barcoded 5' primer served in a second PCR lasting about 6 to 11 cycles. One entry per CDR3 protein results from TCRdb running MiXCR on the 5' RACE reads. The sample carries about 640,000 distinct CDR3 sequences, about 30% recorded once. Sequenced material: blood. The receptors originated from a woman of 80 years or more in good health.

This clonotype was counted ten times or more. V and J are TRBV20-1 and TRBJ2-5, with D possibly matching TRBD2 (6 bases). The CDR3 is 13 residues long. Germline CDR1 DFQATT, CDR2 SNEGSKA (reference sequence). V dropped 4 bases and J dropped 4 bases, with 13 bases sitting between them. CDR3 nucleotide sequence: TGCAGTGCTAACCCGGGACTTTCAGAGACCCAGTACTTC. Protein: CSANPGLSETQYF.

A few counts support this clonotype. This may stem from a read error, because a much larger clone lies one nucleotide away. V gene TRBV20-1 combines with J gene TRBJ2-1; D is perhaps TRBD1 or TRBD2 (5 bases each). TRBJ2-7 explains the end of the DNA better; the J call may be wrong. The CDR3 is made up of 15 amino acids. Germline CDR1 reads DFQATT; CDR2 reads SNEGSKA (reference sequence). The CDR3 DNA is TGCAGTGCTAGCGGGGACCCTCGGTCCTACAATGAGCAGTACTTC. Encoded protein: CSASGDPRSYNEQYF.

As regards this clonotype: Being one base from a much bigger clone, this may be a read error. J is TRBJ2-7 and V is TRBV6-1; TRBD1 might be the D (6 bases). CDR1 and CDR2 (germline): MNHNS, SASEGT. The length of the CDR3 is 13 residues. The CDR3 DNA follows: TGTGCCGGCAGGGCAGGGGTAAACTACGAGCAGTACTTC. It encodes CAGRAGVNYEQYF.

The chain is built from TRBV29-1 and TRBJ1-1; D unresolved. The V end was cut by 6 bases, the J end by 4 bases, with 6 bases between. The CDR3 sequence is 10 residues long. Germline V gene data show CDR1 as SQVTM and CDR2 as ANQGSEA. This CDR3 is CSVQFTEAFF. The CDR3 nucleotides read TGCAGCGTCCAGTTCACTGAAGCTTTCTTT.

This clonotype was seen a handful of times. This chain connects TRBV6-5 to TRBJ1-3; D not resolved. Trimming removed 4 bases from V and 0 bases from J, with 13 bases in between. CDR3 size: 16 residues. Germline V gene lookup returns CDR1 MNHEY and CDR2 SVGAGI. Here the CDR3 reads CASSFGSGSSGNTIYF. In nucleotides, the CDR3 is TGTGCCAGCAGTTTCGGCAGCGGAAGCTCTGGAAACACCATATATTTT.

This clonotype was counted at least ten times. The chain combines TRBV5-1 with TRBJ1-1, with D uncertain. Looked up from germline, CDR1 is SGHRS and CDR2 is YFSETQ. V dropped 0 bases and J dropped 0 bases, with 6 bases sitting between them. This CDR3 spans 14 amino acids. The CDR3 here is CASSLGPVNTEAFF. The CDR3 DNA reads TGCGCCAGCAGCTTGGGACCGGTGAACACTGAAGCTTTCTTT.

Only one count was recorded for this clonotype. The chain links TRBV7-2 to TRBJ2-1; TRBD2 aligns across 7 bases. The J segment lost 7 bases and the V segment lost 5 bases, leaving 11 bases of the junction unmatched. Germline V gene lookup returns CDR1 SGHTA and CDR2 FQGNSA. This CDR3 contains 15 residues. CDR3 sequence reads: CASSPAGPPGNEQFF. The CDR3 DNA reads TGTGCCAGCAGCCCAGCGGGGCCCCCCGGGAATGAGCAGTTCTTC.

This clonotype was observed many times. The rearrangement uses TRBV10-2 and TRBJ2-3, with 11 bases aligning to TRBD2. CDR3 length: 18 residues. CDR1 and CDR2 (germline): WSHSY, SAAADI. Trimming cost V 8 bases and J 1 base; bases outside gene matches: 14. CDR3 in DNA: TGCGCCAGCGATCAGACTAGCGGGAAACAGTGGGGCACAGATACGCAGTATTTT. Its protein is CASDQTSGKQWGTDTQYF.

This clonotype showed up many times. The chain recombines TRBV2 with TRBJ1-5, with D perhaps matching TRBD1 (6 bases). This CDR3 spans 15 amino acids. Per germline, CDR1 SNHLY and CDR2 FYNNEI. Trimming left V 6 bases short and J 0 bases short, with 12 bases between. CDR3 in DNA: TGTGCCAGCAGCGACCACAGGGTTAGCAATCAGCCCCAGCATTTT. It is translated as CASSDHRVSNQPQHF.

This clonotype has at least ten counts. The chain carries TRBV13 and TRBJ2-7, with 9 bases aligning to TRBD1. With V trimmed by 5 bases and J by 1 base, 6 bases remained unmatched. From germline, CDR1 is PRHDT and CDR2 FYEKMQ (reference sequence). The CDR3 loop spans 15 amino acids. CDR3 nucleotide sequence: TGTGCCAGCAGCCCTGGGACAGGGAGATCCTACGAGCAGTACTTC. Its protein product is CASSPGTGRSYEQYF.

The CDR3, as DNA: TGCAGTGCTAGAGGGAGTCCTACGCGGAATTCACCCCTCCACTTT. The encoded protein is CSARGSPTRNSPLHF. V usage is TRBV20-1 and J usage is TRBJ1-6; D gene unclear. The CDR3 is 15 residues long. CDR1 is DFQATT and CDR2 is SNEGSKA in the germline V gene (reference sequence). Trimming shortened V by 1 base and J by 7 bases, and 14 bases separated the two germline ends.

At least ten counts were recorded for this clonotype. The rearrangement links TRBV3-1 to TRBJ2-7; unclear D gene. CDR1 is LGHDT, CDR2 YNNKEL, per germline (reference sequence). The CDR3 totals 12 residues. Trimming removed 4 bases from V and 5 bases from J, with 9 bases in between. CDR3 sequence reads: CASSLIPHEQYF. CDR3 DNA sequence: TGTGCCAGCAGCCTAATACCACACGAGCAGTACTTC.

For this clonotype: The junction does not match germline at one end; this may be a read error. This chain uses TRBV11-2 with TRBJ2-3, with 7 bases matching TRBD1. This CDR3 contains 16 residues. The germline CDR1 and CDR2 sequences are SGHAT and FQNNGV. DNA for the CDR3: TGCGCCAGCAGCCCCCCCCCGACAGGGTGGATAGATACGCAGTATTTT. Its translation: CASSPPPTGWIDTQYF.

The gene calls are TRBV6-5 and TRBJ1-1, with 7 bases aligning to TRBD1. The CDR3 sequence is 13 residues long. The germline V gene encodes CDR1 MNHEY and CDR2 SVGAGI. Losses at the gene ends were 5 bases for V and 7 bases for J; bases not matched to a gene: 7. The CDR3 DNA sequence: TGTGCCAGCAGTCAGGGGGTAATGGGTGAAGCTTTCTTT. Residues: CASSQGVMGEAFF.

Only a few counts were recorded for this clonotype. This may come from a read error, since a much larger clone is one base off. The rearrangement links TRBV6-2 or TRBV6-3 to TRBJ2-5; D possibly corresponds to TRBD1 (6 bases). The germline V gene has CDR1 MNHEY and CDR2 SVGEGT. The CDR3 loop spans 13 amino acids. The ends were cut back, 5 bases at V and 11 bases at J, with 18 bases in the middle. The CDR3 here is CASSHRVGDEQYF. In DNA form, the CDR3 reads TGTGCCAGCAGTCACAGGGTTGGCGATGAGCAGTACTTC.

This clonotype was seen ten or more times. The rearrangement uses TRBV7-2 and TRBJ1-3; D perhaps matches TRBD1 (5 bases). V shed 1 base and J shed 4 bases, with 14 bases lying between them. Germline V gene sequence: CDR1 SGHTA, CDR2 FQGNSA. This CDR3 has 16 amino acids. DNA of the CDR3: TGTGCCAGCAGCTTAGGCCCCGGCAGGGTCGGAAACACCATATATTTT. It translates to CASSLGPGRVGNTIYF.

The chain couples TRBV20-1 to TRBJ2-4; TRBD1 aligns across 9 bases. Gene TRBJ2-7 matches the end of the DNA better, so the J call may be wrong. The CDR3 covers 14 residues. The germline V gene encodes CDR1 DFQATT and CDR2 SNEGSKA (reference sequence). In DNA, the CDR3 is TGCAGTGTGACGGGAGGACAGGGGAGAAACGAGCAGTACTTC. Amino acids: CSVTGGQGRNEQYF.

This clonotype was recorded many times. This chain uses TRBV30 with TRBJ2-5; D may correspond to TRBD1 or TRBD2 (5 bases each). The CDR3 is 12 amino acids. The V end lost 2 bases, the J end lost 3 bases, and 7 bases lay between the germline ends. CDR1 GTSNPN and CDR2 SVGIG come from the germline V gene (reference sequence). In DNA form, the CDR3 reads TGTGCCTGGAGTTGGGGGAAAGAGACCCAGTACTTC. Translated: CAWSWGKETQYF.

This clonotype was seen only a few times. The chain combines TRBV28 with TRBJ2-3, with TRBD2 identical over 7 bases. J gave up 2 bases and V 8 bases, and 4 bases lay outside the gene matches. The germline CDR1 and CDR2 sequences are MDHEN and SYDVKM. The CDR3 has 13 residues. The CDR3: CASGQRDTDTQYF. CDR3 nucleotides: TGTGCCAGCGGCCAGCGGGACACAGATACGCAGTATTTT.

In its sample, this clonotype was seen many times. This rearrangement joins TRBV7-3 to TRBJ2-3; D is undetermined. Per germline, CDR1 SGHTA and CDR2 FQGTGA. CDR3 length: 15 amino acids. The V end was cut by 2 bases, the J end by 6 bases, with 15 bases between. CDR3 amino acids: CASSLGVGRWDTQYF. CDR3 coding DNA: TGTGCCAGCAGCTTAGGGGTTGGACGTTGGGATACGCAGTATTTT. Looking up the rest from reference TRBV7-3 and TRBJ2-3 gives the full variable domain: GAGVSQTPSNKVTEKGKYVELRCDPISGHTALYWYRQSLGQGPEFLIYFQGTGAADDSGLPNDRFFAVRPEGSVSTLKIQRTERGDSAVYLCASSLGVGRWDTQYFGPGTRLTVL.

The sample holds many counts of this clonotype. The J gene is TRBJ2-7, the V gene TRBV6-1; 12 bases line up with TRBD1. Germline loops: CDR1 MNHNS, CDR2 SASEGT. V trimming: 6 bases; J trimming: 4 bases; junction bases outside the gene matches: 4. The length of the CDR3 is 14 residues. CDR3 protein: CASRGTGGRYEQYF. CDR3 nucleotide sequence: TGTGCCAGCAGAGGGACAGGGGGCAGGTACGAGCAGTACTTC.

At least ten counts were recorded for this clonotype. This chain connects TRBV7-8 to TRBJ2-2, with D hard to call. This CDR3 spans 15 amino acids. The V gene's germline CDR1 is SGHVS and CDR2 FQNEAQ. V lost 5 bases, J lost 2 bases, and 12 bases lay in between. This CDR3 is CASSLNNRNTGELFF. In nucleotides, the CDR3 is TGTGCCAGCAGCCTAAATAACAGAAACACCGGGGAGCTGTTTTTT.

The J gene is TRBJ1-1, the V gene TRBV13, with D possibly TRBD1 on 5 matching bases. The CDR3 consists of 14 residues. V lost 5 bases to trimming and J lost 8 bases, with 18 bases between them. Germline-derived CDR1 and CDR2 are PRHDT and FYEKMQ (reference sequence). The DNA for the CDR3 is TGTGCCAGCAGCGAGAGACAGATACGGAGGGAAGCTTTCTTT. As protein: CASSERQIRREAFF.

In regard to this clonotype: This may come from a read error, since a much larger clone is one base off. CDR3 amino acids: CASSLVLGMSGSYEQYF. The CDR3 DNA follows: TGTGCCAGCAGCCTCGTGTTGGGAATGAGCGGCTCCTACGAGCAGTACTTC. The gene calls are TRBV2 and TRBJ2-7, with D tentatively TRBD2 (5 bases). Per the germline V gene, CDR1 is SNHLY and CDR2 is FYNNEI. The CDR3 loop spans 17 amino acids. V was pared by 6 bases and J by 0 bases, with 21 bases between.

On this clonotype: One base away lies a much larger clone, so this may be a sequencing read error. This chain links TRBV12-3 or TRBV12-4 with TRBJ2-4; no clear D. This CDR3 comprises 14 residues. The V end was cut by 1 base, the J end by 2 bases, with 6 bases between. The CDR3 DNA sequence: TGTGCCAGCAGTTTAGGGAGAACCAAAAACATTCAGTACTTC. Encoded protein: CASSLGRTKNIQYF.

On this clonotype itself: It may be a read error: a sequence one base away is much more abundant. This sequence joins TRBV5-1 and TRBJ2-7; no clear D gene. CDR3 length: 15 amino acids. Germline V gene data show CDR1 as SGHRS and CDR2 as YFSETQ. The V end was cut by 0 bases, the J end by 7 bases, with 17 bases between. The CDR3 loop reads CASSLEGTSYNEQYF. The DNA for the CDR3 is TGCGCCAGCAGCTTGGAGGGTACGAGCTACAATGAGCAGTACTTC.

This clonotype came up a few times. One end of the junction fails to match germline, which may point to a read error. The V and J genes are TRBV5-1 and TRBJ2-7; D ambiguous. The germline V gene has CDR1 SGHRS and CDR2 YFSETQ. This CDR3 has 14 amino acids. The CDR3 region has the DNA TGCGTCAGCAGCTTGGCCGGGCAGACCTACGAGCAGTACTTC. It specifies CVSSLAGQTYEQYF.

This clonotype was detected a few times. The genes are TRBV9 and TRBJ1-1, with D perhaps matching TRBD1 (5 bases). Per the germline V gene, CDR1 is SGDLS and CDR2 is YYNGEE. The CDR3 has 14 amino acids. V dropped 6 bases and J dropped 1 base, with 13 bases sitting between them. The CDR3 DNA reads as TGTGCCAGCACCTTGGGACCGAGGAACACTGAAGCTTTCTTT. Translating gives CASTLGPRNTEAFF.